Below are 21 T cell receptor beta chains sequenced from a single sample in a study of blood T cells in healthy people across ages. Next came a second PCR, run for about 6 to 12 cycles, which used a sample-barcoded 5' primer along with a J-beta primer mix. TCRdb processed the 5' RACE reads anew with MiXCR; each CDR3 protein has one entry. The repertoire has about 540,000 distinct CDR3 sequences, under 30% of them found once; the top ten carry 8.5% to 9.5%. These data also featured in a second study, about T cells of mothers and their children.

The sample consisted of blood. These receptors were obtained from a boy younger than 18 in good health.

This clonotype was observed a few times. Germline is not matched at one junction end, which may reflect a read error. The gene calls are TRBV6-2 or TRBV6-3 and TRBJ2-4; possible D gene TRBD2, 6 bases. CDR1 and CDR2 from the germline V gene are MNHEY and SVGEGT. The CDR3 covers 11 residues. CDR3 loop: CVSGHGGIQYF. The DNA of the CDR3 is TGTGTCAGCGGACACGGGGGCATTCAGTACTTC.

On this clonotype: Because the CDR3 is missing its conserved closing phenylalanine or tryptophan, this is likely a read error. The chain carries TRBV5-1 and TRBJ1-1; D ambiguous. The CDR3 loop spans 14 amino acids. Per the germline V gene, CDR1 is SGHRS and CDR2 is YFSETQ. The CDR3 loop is CASSLDGRNTEAFL. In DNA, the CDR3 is TGCGCCAGCAGCTTGGACGGTAGGAACACCGAAGCTTTCCTT.

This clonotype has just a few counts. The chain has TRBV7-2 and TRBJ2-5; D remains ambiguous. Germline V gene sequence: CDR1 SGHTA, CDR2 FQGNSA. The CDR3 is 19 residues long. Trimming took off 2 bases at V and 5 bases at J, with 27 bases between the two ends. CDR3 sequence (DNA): TGTGCCAGCAGCTTACCCCTTGTATTGAACCACGCTACCTGGGAGACCCAGTACTTC. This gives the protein CASSLPLVLNHATWETQYF.

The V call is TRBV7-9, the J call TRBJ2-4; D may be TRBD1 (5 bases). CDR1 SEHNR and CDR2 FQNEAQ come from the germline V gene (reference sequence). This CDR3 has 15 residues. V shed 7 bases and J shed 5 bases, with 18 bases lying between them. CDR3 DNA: TGTGCCAGCAACTCCCCGGGCAGGGCGGAAAACATTCAGTACTTC. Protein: CASNSPGRAENIQYF.

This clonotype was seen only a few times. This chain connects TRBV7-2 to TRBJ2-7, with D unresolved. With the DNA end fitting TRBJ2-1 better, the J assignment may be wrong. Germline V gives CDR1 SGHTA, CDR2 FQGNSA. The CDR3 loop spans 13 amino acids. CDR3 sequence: CASSPHTGYEQFF. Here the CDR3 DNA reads TGTGCCAGCAGCCCCCATACGGGCTACGAGCAGTTCTTC.

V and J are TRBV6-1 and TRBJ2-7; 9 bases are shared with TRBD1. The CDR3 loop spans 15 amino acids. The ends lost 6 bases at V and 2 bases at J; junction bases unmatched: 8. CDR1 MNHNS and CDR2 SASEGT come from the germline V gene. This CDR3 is CASRSQGAPTYEQYF. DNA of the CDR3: TGTGCCAGCAGGTCACAGGGGGCTCCAACCTACGAGCAGTACTTC.

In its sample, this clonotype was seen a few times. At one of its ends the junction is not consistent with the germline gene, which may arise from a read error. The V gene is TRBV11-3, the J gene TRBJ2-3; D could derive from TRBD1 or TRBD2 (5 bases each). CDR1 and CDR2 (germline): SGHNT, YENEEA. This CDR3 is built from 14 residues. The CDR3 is CASSRGGPTDTQYF. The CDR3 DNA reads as TGCGCCAGCAGCCGGGGCGGACCCACAGATACGCAGTATTTT.

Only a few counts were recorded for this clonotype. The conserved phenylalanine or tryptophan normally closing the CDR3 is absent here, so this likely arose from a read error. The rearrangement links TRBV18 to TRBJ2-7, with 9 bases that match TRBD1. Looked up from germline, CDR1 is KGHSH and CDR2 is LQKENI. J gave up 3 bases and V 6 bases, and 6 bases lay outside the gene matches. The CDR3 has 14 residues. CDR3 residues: CASSTRDRVYEQYS. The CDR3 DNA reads TGTGCCAGCTCCACCCGGGACAGGGTCTACGAGCAGTACTCC.

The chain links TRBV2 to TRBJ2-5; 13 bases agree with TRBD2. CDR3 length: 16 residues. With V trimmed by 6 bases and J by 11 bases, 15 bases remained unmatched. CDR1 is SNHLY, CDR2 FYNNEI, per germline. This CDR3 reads CASRLGLAGPFKRQYF. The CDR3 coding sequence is TGTGCCAGCAGGCTGGGACTAGCGGGGCCCTTTAAGAGGCAGTACTTC.

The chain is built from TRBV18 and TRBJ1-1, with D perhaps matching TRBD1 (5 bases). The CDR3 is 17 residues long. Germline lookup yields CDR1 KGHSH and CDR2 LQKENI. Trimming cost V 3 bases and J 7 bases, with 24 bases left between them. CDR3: CASSPRGRTTKRDEAFF. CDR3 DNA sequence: TGTGCCAGCTCACCGAGGGGACGGACCACGAAACGAGATGAAGCTTTCTTT.

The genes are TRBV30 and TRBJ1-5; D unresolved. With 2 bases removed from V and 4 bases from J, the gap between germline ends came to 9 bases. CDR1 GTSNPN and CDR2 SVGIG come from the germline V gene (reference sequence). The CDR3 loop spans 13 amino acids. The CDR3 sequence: CAWSKSDNQPQHF. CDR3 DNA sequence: TGTGCCTGGAGTAAGTCAGATAATCAGCCCCAGCATTTT.

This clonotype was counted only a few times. Here the CDR3 reads CASSVGPGQGHGGGYTF. The CDR3 DNA is TGTGCCAGCAGCGTAGGCCCCGGACAAGGCCATGGTGGGGGCTACACCTTC. V is TRBV9 and J is TRBJ1-2, with a weak D call TRBD1 (5 bases). The CDR3 is 17 residues long. Germline V CDR1 and CDR2: SGDLS, YYNGEE. Trimming removed 0 bases from V and 8 bases from J, with 23 bases in between. Complete variable domain (other parts from reference TRBV9 and TRBJ1-2): DSGVTQTPKHLITATGQRVTLRCSPRSGDLSVYWYQQSLDQGLQFLIQYYNGEERAKGNILERFSAQQFPDLHSELNLSSLELGDSALYFCASSVGPGQGHGGGYTFGSGTRLTVV.

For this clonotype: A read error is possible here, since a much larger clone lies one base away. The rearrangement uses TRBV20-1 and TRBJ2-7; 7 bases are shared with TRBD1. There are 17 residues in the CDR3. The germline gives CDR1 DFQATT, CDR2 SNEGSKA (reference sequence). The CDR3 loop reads CSVREPSSGTAYYEQYF. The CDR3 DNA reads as TGCAGTGTTAGAGAGCCTTCGTCCGGGACAGCATACTACGAGCAGTACTTC.

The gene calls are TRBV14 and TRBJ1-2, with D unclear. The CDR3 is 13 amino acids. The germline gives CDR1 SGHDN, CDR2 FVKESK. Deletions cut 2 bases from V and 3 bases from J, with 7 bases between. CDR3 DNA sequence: TGTGCCAGCAGCCAACTAGAGTACTATGGCTACACCTTC. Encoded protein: CASSQLEYYGYTF.

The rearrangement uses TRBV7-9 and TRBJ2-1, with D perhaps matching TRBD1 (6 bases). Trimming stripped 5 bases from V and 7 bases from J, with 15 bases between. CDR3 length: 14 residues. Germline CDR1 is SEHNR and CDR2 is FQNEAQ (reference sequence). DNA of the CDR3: TGTGCCAGCAGCCCGAGGGGGTCCCCTAATGAGCAGTTCTTC. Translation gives CASSPRGSPNEQFF.

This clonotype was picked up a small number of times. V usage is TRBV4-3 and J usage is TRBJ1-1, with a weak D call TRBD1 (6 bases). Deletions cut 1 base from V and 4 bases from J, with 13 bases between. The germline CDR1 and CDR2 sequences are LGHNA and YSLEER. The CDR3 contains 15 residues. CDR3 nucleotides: TGCGCCAGCAGCCAAGGTACAGGGTGGGGCACTGAAGCTTTCTTT. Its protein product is CASSQGTGWGTEAFF.

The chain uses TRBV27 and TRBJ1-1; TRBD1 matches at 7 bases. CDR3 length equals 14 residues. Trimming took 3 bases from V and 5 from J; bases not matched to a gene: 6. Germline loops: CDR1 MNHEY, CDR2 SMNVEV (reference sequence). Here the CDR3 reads CASSLEGGWTEAFF. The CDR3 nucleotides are TGTGCCAGCAGTTTGGAAGGGGGCTGGACTGAAGCTTTCTTT.

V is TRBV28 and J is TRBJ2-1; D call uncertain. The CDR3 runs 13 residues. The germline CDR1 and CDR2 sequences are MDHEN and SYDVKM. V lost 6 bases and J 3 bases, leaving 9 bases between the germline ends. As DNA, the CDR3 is TGTGCCAGCAGCGAGGAGTTCTACAATGAGCAGTTCTTC. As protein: CASSEEFYNEQFF.

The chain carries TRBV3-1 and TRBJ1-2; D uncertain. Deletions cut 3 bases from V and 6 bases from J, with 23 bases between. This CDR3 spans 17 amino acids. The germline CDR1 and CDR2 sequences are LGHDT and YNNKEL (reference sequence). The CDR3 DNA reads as TGTGCCAGCAGCCACCCCGGACGGGAACGACCATACCATGGCTACACCTTC. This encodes CASSHPGRERPYHGYTF.

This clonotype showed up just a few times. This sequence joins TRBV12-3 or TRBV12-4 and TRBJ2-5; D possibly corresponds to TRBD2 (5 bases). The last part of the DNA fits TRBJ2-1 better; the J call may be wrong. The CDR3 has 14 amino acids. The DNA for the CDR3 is TGTGCCAGCAGTTTGACGGGATCGTGGAATGAGCAGTTCTTC. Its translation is CASSLTGSWNEQFF.

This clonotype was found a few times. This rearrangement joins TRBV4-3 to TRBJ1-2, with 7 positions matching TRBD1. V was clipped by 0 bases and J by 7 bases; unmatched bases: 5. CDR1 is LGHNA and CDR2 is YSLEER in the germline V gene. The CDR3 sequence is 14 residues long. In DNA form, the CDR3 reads TGCGCCAGCAGCCAAGAAGAGGGGGCGCGTGGCTACACCTTC. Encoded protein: CASSQEEGARGYTF.